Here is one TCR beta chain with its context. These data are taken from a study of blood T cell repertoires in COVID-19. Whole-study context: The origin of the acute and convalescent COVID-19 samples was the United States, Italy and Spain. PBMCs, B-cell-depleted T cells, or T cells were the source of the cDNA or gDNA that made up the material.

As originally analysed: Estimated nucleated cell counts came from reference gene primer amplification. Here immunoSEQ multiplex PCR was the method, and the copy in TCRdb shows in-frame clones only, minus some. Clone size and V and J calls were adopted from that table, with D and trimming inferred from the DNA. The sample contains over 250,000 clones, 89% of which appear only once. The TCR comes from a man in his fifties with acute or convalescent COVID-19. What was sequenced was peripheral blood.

CDR3 nucleotide sequence: TGTGCCATCAGCCCCGGACAGGGAAGCTACGAGCAGTACTTC. This sequence encodes CAISPGQGSYEQYF. The chain has TRBV10-3 and TRBJ2-7; 8 bases line up with TRBD1. CDR1 ENHRY and CDR2 SYGVKD come from the germline V gene. The CDR3 extends over 14 amino acids. The trim removed 6 bases at V and 3 bases at J, leaving 7 bases unmatched.